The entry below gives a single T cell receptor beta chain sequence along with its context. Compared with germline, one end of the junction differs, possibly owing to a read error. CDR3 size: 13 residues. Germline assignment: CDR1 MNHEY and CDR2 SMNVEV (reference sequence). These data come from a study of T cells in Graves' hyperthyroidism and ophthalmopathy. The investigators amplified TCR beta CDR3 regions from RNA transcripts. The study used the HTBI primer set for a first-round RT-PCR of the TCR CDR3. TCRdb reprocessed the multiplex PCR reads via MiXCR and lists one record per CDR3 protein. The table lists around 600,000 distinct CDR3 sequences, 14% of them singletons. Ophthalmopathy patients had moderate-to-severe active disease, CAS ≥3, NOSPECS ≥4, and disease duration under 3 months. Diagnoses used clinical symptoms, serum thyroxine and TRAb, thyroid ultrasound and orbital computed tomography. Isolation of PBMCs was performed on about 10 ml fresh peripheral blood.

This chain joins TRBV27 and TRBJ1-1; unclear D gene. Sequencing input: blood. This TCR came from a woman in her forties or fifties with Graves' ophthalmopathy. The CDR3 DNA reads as TGTGCCAGCAGTTTATCAGGGTGGACTGAATCTTTCTTT. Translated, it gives CASSLSGWTESFF.